One sample yielded the 24 T cell receptor beta chains listed below, sequenced in a study of shared clonotypes between healthy human individuals. The protocol was immunoSEQ multiplex PCR, while the TCRdb copy is restricted to in-frame clones and leaves out a portion. The sample includes over a million clones, 95% to 99% of them seen just once. Specimen: naive CD4+ T cells sorted from blood. Subset specified: CD45RA+ positively selected. These receptor sequences come from a man aged 25-40 years in good health.

The chain combines TRBV4-1 with TRBJ2-5; D remains ambiguous. This CDR3 is 14 amino acids long. V was shortened by 4 bases and J by 0 bases, with 9 bases between the two germline ends. CDR1 and CDR2 from the germline V gene are MGHRA and YSYEKL. The CDR3 DNA sequence: TGCGCCAGCAGCCCCACGAAGTACCAAGAGACCCAGTACTTC. Translating gives CASSPTKYQETQYF.

The chain recombines TRBV14 with TRBJ2-2; tentatively, D is TRBD1 or TRBD2 (6 bases each). The germline CDR1 and CDR2 sequences are SGHDN and FVKESK. V lost 1 base to trimming and J lost 5 bases, with 17 bases between them. This CDR3 is built from 17 residues. CDR3 nucleotides: TGTGCCAGCAGCCAAGGACGAGGGGGGCCTATTACCGGGGAGCTGTTTTTT. Translating gives CASSQGRGGPITGELFF.

The chain recombines TRBV10-3 with TRBJ2-1, with 14 bases fitting TRBD2. The V gene end was trimmed by 6 bases and the J gene end by 10 bases; junction bases not matched to a gene: 5. In germline, CDR1 is ENHRY, CDR2 SYGVKD. The CDR3 contains 14 residues. The CDR3 loop reads CAIRGLAGEREQFF. The CDR3 bases are TGTGCCATCAGGGGACTAGCGGGAGAAAGGGAGCAGTTCTTC.

The count of this clone is one. The CDR3 coding sequence is TGTGCCAGCTCACCACCGGGACAGGGATGGGACAATGAGCAGTTCTTC. It yields the protein CASSPPGQGWDNEQFF. This chain uses TRBV18 with TRBJ2-1; 9 bases align to TRBD1. V dropped 0 bases and J dropped 5; count of bases not matched to a gene: 5. Per the germline V gene, CDR1 is KGHSH and CDR2 is LQKENI. There are 16 residues in the CDR3. Supplemented by reference TRBV18 and TRBJ2-1, the full variable domain reads NAGVMQNPRHLVRRRGQEARLRCSPMKGHSHVYWYRQLPEEGLKFMVYLQKENIIDESGMPKERFSAEFPKEGPSILRIQQVVRGDSAAYFCASSPPGQGWDNEQFFGPGTRLTVL.

This chain joins TRBV11-3 and TRBJ1-2, with D maybe TRBD1 (5 bases). The CDR3 extends over 13 amino acids. V shed 0 bases and J shed 8 bases, with 10 bases lying between them. The V gene's germline CDR1 is SGHNT and CDR2 YENEEA. For the CDR3, the DNA is TGTGCCAGCAGCTTAGAGGCCGGGACCGGCTACACCTTC. It encodes CASSLEAGTGYTF. Using reference TRBV11-3 and TRBJ1-2 for the parts outside the CDR3, the full variable domain is EAGVVQSPRYKIIEKKQPVAFWCNPISGHNTLYWYLQNLGQGPELLIRYENEEAVDDSQLPKDRFSAERLKGVDSTLKIQPAELGDSAVYLCASSLEAGTGYTFGSGTRLTVV.

The rearrangement joins TRBV28 to TRBJ1-1; no definite D call. Trimming removed 4 bases from V and 4 bases from J, with 13 bases in between. Germline V CDR1 and CDR2: MDHEN, SYDVKM. The CDR3 is made up of 14 amino acids. CDR3 region: CASSSLGEGTEAFF. The CDR3, as DNA: TGTGCCAGCAGTTCCTTAGGTGAGGGCACTGAAGCTTTCTTT. The full variable domain, in which reference TRBV28 and TRBJ1-1 provide the parts outside the CDR3, is DVKVTQSSRYLVKRTGEKVFLECVQDMDHENMFWYRQDPGLGLRLIYFSYDVKMKEKGDIPEGYSVSREKKERFSLILESASTNQTSMYLCASSSLGEGTEAFFGQGTRLTVV.

This chain connects TRBV18 to TRBJ2-3; 7 bases align to TRBD1. There are 15 residues in the CDR3. Germline V gene sequence: CDR1 KGHSH, CDR2 LQKENI. Trimming removed 2 bases from V and 6 bases from J; junction bases left unmatched: 8. CDR3 loop: CASSPTGTVTDTQYF. The CDR3 DNA reads as TGTGCCAGCTCACCAACTGGGACAGTGACGGATACGCAGTATTTT.

This chain links TRBV2 with TRBJ1-1, with 8 positions matching TRBD1. Trimming took 6 bases from V and 1 from J; bases not matched to a gene: 4. From germline, CDR1 is SNHLY and CDR2 FYNNEI. CDR3 length: 14 amino acids. CDR3 protein: CASSLGQGNTEAFF. Here the CDR3 DNA reads TGTGCCAGCAGCCTCGGACAGGGGAACACTGAAGCTTTCTTT.

J is TRBJ2-1 and V is TRBV10-1; 14 nucleotides line up with TRBD2. This CDR3 region has 16 residues. Germline lookup yields CDR1 WNHNN and CDR2 SYGVQD (reference sequence). The V segment lost 2 bases and the J segment 9 bases; nucleotides outside the gene matches: 6. The CDR3 spells CASSERTSGRFGEQFF. CDR3 DNA sequence: TGCGCCAGCAGTGAGCGGACTAGCGGGAGGTTCGGTGAGCAGTTCTTC.

This chain uses TRBV9 with TRBJ1-3; D gene unclear. V dropped 0 bases and J dropped 4 bases, with 17 bases sitting between them. Per the germline V gene, CDR1 is SGDLS and CDR2 is YYNGEE. The CDR3 runs 17 residues. This chain's CDR3 is CASSVVSSRSSGNTIYF. CDR3 nucleotides: TGTGCCAGCAGCGTAGTCAGCTCACGGAGCTCCGGAAACACCATATATTTT.

The rearrangement links TRBV18 to TRBJ1-4; unclear D gene. This CDR3 contains 14 residues. Germline V lookup: CDR1 KGHSH, CDR2 LQKENI. Trimming cost V 3 bases and J 8 bases, with 13 bases left between them. The CDR3 here is CASSPRLDGEKLFF. The CDR3 nucleotides are TGTGCCAGCTCACCCAGACTGGACGGCGAAAAACTGTTTTTT.

About this clone: At the DNA level, this CDR3 is encoded by other sequences in the same sample as well. J is TRBJ2-3 and V is TRBV29-1; 10 nucleotides line up with TRBD2. With V trimmed by 6 bases and J by 2 bases, 2 bases remained unmatched. CDR3 length: 13 amino acids. Germline CDR1 reads SQVTM; CDR2 reads ANQGSEA. CDR3 protein: CSVSGRATDTQYF. DNA of the CDR3: TGCAGCGTCAGCGGGAGGGCCACAGATACGCAGTATTTT.

The rearrangement links TRBV2 to TRBJ2-7; 11 bases line up with TRBD1. Trimming at V came to 5 bases and at J to 3 bases, leaving 6 bases not matched to a gene. Germline V gene data show CDR1 as SNHLY and CDR2 as FYNNEI. This CDR3 region has 15 residues. CDR3 region: CASSKGGQGDYEQYF. The CDR3 nucleotides are TGTGCCAGCAGTAAGGGGGGACAGGGGGACTACGAGCAGTACTTC.

This chain uses TRBV5-4 with TRBJ1-2; D possibly corresponds to TRBD1 (5 bases). The germline CDR1 and CDR2 sequences are SGHNT and YYREEE (reference sequence). This CDR3 is built from 12 residues. V lost 4 bases to trimming and J lost 4 bases, with 8 bases between them. The CDR3 spells CASSPGLYGYTF. The CDR3 nucleotides are TGTGCCAGCAGCCCGGGACTCTATGGCTACACCTTC.

This clone was seen once. This chain joins TRBV6-5 and TRBJ1-2; no firm D call. There are 11 residues in the CDR3. V was cut by 4 bases and J by 7 bases, with 7 bases left in between. Looked up from germline, CDR1 is MNHEY and CDR2 is SVGAGI. The CDR3 DNA follows: TGTGCCAGCAGTTCGACCGGTGGCTACACCTTC. Amino acid sequence: CASSSTGGYTF.

The J gene is TRBJ2-3, the V gene TRBV4-1; TRBD1 matches 7 bases. The CDR3 is 16 residues long. Trimming cost V 3 bases and J 4 bases; bases outside gene matches: 10. Germline CDR1 is MGHRA and CDR2 is YSYEKL. The CDR3 bases are TGCGCCAGCAGCCAGCCGGGACAGAGGTACGCAGATACGCAGTATTTT. Amino acid sequence: CASSQPGQRYADTQYF.

This sequence joins TRBV6-1 and TRBJ1-5; the D gene is possibly TRBD1 (5 bases). With 6 bases removed from V and 6 bases from J, the gap between germline ends came to 9 bases. This CDR3 comprises 12 residues. From germline, CDR1 is MNHNS and CDR2 SASEGT. CDR3 protein: CASSSGIQPQHF. DNA for the CDR3: TGTGCCAGCAGCTCAGGGATTCAGCCCCAGCATTTT.

This sequence joins TRBV5-1 and TRBJ2-1; 7 bases are shared with TRBD2. The CDR3 has 16 residues. V shed 0 bases, J shed 5 bases, and the junction held 8 bases outside the gene matches. Germline V gene sequence: CDR1 SGHRS, CDR2 YFSETQ. CDR3 coding DNA: TGCGCCAGCAGCTTGGGACAGCGGGACGCAAACAATGAGCAGTTCTTC. Translated, it gives CASSLGQRDANNEQFF.

V and J are TRBV7-8 and TRBJ2-2; 7 nucleotides agree with TRBD1. CDR1 is SGHVS, CDR2 FQNEAQ, per germline. V shed 5 bases and J 7 bases; nucleotides not matched to a gene: 7. This CDR3 has 14 residues. CDR3 bases: TGTGCCAGCAGCCCGGACAGGTTAGGCGGGGAGCTGTTTTTT. This gives the protein CASSPDRLGGELFF.

The table lists this clone with a count of one. This rearrangement joins TRBV11-3 to TRBJ2-7, with D unclear. The CDR3 loop spans 13 amino acids. CDR1 is SGHNT, CDR2 YENEEA, per germline. The ends were cut back, 1 base at V and 3 bases at J, with 7 bases in the middle. CDR3 nucleotide sequence: TGTGCCAGCAGCTTAGGGAATCTCTACGAGCAGTACTTC. Translating gives CASSLGNLYEQYF.

This rearrangement joins TRBV27 to TRBJ1-2; 8 nucleotides align to TRBD1. The CDR3 spans 16 residues. Per germline, CDR1 MNHEY and CDR2 SMNVEV (reference sequence). Trimming removed 2 bases from V and 3 bases from J; junction bases left unmatched: 8. The CDR3 sequence is CASSLRDRGRDYGYTF. The CDR3 region has the DNA TGTGCCAGCAGTTTAAGAGACAGGGGTAGGGACTATGGCTACACCTTC.

V gene TRBV29-1 combines with J gene TRBJ1-2, with a possible D match to TRBD1 (5 bases). Trimming removed 3 bases at V and 9 bases at J, with 17 bases between. This CDR3 is 13 amino acids long. Germline V CDR1 and CDR2: SQVTM, ANQGSEA. CDR3 nucleotides: TGCAGCGTTGACCTAGCGGAGGGGACCAGCTACACCTTC. This translates into CSVDLAEGTSYTF.

The rearrangement links TRBV30 to TRBJ2-7, with D maybe TRBD1 (6 bases). Trimming took off 8 bases at V and 10 bases at J, with 21 bases between the two ends. The CDR3 totals 12 residues. Germline V gene lookup returns CDR1 GTSNPN and CDR2 SVGIG (reference sequence). The DNA of the CDR3 is TGTGCCGGGGGCCGCAGGGGAGAGGGTCAGTACTTC. It is translated as CAGGRRGEGQYF.

The genes are TRBV6-6 and TRBJ2-2; D possibly corresponds to TRBD2 (6 bases). The CDR3 runs to 12 residues. The germline V gene has CDR1 MNHNY and CDR2 SVGAGI (reference sequence). The V and J ends lost 11 bases and 1 base respectively, with 8 bases between them. The CDR3 DNA reads as TGTGCCGGGGGGTTGAACACCGGGGAGCTGTTTTTT. It is translated as CAGGLNTGELFF.